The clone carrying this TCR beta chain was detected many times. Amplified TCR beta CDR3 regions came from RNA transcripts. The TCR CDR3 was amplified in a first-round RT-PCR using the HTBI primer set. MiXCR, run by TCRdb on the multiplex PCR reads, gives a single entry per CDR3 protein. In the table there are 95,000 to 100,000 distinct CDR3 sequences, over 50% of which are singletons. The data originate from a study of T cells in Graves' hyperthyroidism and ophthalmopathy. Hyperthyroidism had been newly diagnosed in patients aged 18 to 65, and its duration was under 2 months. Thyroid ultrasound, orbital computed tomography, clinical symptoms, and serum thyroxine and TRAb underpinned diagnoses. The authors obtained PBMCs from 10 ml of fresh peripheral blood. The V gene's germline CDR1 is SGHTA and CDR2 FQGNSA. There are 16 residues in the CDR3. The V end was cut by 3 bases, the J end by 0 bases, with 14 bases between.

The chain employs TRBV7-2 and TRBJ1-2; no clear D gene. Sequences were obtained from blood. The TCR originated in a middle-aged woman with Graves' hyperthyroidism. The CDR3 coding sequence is TGTGCCAGCAGCTTGGCTCCTTGGGCACCTAACTATGGCTACACCTTC. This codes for CASSLAPWAPNYGYTF.